This passage covers 18 T cell receptor beta chains from one sample sequenced in a study of OX40 agonist ivuxolimab in advanced cancers. The repertoire was sequenced with immunoSEQ multiplex PCR; TCRdb's copy has only in-frame clones and lacks some. The data contain under 70,000 clones, approximately 85% of them singletons. This material consisted of CD4+ or CD8+ T cells sorted from blood, taken in a trial of the OX40 agonist ivuxolimab. Source of these receptors: an adult with an advanced solid tumor such as melanoma, head and neck, liver or kidney cancer.

The rearrangement joins TRBV30 to TRBJ1-6; D is ambiguous. The CDR3 sequence is 17 residues long. The germline gives CDR1 GTSNPN, CDR2 SVGIG (reference sequence). The germline V and J ends were trimmed by 4 bases and 0 bases, with 16 bases remaining between them. CDR3 region: CAWTASLRSSYNSPLHF. The CDR3 DNA reads TGTGCCTGGACCGCCTCCCTGAGGAGCTCCTATAATTCACCCCTCCACTTT. The full variable domain, its missing parts supplied by reference TRBV30 and TRBJ1-6, is SQTIHQWPATLVQPVGSPLSLECTVEGTSNPNLYWYRQAAGRGLQLLFYSVGIGQISSEVPQNLSASRPQDRQFILSSKKLLLSDSGFYLCAWTASLRSSYNSPLHFGNGTRLTVT.

The chain uses TRBV28 and TRBJ2-2; TRBD2 matches at 11 bases. Germline V gene lookup returns CDR1 MDHEN and CDR2 SYDVKM. The V gene end was trimmed by 4 bases and the J gene end by 5 bases; junction bases not matched to a gene: 18. CDR3 length: 20 amino acids. The CDR3 here is CASSSSWGGSGRAQTGELFF. The DNA for the CDR3 is TGTGCCAGCAGTTCCTCCTGGGGGGGTAGCGGGAGGGCCCAGACCGGGGAGCTGTTTTTT.

The rearrangement links TRBV6-5 to TRBJ2-5; 11 bases agree with TRBD1. Unmatched junction bases numbered 5, after V lost 0 bases and J lost 5 bases. This CDR3 is 16 amino acids long. CDR1 is MNHEY and CDR2 is SVGAGI in the germline V gene. This chain's CDR3 is CASSYSWTGGSETQYF. The DNA for the CDR3 is TGTGCCAGCAGTTACTCTTGGACAGGGGGCAGTGAGACCCAGTACTTC.

The rearrangement links TRBV7-2 to TRBJ1-1, with D perhaps TRBD1 (6 bases). The CDR3 consists of 13 residues. V was cut by 7 bases and J by 1 base, with 10 bases left in between. The V gene's germline CDR1 is SGHTA and CDR2 FQGNSA. CDR3 amino acids: CASTQGRNTEAFF. The DNA of the CDR3 is TGTGCCAGCACCCAGGGGAGGAACACTGAAGCTTTCTTT.

The rearrangement uses TRBV5-1 and TRBJ2-5; TRBD2 matches at 7 bases. This CDR3 region has 13 residues. Germline V lookup: CDR1 SGHRS, CDR2 YFSETQ. The ends lost 2 bases at V and 5 bases at J; junction bases unmatched: 3. The CDR3 reads CASSFGGWETQYF. CDR3 nucleotide sequence: TGCGCCAGCAGCTTCGGGGGGTGGGAGACCCAGTACTTC.

The CDR3 DNA reads as TGTGCCAGTTGGGACAATACTTTCACTGAAGCTTTCTTT. It translates to CASWDNTFTEAFF. The chain employs TRBV19 and TRBJ1-1; possibly TRBD1 for D (6 bases). Trimming took off 8 bases at V and 4 bases at J, with 14 bases between the two ends. The CDR3 covers 13 residues. The germline V gene has CDR1 LNHDA and CDR2 SQIVND (reference sequence).

V and J are TRBV6-1 and TRBJ1-6; D is ambiguous. CDR3 length equals 13 residues. Trimming removed 8 bases at V and 1 base at J, with 6 bases between. Looked up from germline, CDR1 is MNHNS and CDR2 is SASEGT. In DNA, the CDR3 is TGTGCCAGCGTGGAGTCCTATAATTCACCCCTCCACTTT. Translation gives CASVESYNSPLHF.

V gene TRBV7-9 combines with J gene TRBJ2-3; D remains ambiguous. V lost 8 bases to trimming and J lost 4 bases, with 16 bases between them. Germline loops: CDR1 SEHNR, CDR2 FQNEAQ (reference sequence). This CDR3 has 14 residues. The CDR3 loop is CASSQTDRADTQYF. In DNA, the CDR3 is TGTGCCAGCTCTCAGACGGACCGCGCAGATACGCAGTATTTT.

The J gene is TRBJ2-1, the V gene TRBV7-2, with 8 nucleotides matching TRBD2. Germline V CDR1 and CDR2: SGHTA, FQGNSA. The CDR3 is 14 residues long. V dropped 3 bases and J dropped 8; count of bases not matched to a gene: 6. CDR3 sequence (DNA): TGTGCCAGCAGCTTCGGACTAGCAAGGGATGAGCAGTTCTTC. It codes for CASSFGLARDEQFF.

The genes are TRBV10-1 and TRBJ1-5; D is unclear. This CDR3 spans 13 amino acids. Trimming removed 3 bases from V and 7 bases from J, with 10 bases in between. Per germline, CDR1 WNHNN and CDR2 SYGVQD (reference sequence). This chain's CDR3 is CASSEGLDQPQHF. The CDR3 nucleotides read TGCGCCAGCAGTGAAGGATTAGACCAGCCCCAGCATTTT.

V and J are TRBV9 and TRBJ1-6, with 9 nucleotides matching TRBD1. J gave up 10 bases and V 3 bases, and 8 bases lay outside the gene matches. Germline CDR1 and CDR2: SGDLS and YYNGEE. This CDR3 is 15 amino acids long. The CDR3 is CASSASGTGKSPLHF. DNA for the CDR3: TGTGCCAGCAGCGCCTCCGGGACAGGGAAATCACCCCTCCACTTT. The entire variable domain, with the rest obtained from reference TRBV9 and TRBJ1-6, is as follows: DSGVTQTPKHLITATGQRVTLRCSPRSGDLSVYWYQQSLDQGLQFLIQYYNGEERAKGNILERFSAQQFPDLHSELNLSSLELGDSALYFCASSASGTGKSPLHFGNGTRLTVT.

The rearrangement links TRBV28 to TRBJ2-1; 8 positions agree with TRBD2. The CDR3 is 15 amino acids. After removal of 6 bases from V and 5 bases from J, the junction contained 9 bases not matched to a gene. From germline, CDR1 is MDHEN and CDR2 SYDVKM. This CDR3 reads CASRPPGGAHNEQFF. The DNA for the CDR3 is TGTGCCAGCAGGCCCCCGGGGGGGGCCCACAATGAGCAGTTCTTC. Combining the CDR3 with reference TRBV28 and TRBJ2-1 gives the whole variable domain DVKVTQSSRYLVKRTGEKVFLECVQDMDHENMFWYRQDPGLGLRLIYFSYDVKMKEKGDIPEGYSVSREKKERFSLILESASTNQTSMYLCASRPPGGAHNEQFFGPGTRLTVL.

The rearrangement links TRBV5-1 to TRBJ2-7; D is undetermined. Germline CDR1 is SGHRS and CDR2 is YFSETQ. V lost 0 bases and J lost 4, with 11 bases in between. There are 14 residues in the CDR3. The CDR3 spells CASSLAVGIYEQYF. CDR3 in DNA: TGCGCCAGCAGCTTGGCCGTTGGAATATACGAGCAGTACTTC. Looking up the rest from reference TRBV5-1 and TRBJ2-7 gives the full variable domain: KAGVTQTPRYLIKTRGQQVTLSCSPISGHRSVSWYQQTPGQGLQFLFEYFSETQRNKGNFPGRFSGRQFSNSRSEMNVSTLELGDSALYLCASSLAVGIYEQYFGPGTRLTVT.

The chain links TRBV29-1 to TRBJ2-7, with D tentatively TRBD1 or TRBD2 (5 bases each). The ends were cut back, 7 bases at V and 3 bases at J, with 10 bases in the middle. Germline V gene sequence: CDR1 SQVTM, CDR2 ANQGSEA. This CDR3 is built from 11 residues. The CDR3 nucleotides are TGCAGCGGGGGGAACAACTACGAGCAGTACTTC. Its translation: CSGGNNYEQYF.

The J gene is TRBJ1-1, the V gene TRBV7-3; TRBD1 matches at 8 bases. This CDR3 is built from 13 residues. The germline gives CDR1 SGHTA, CDR2 FQGTGA. V lost 5 bases and J lost 4; bases outside the gene matches: 3. CDR3 protein: CASSGTGATEAFF. The CDR3 DNA is TGTGCCAGCAGCGGGACAGGTGCCACTGAAGCTTTCTTT.

The rearrangement uses TRBV4-1 and TRBJ1-2; D call uncertain. The CDR3 totals 17 residues. The germline V gene has CDR1 MGHRA and CDR2 YSYEKL. The V and J ends lost 2 bases and 6 bases respectively, with 22 bases between them. Here the CDR3 reads CASSQPGEGWIRNGYTF. The CDR3 bases are TGCGCCAGCAGCCAACCTGGCGAGGGATGGATTAGAAATGGCTACACCTTC.

The table lists this clone with a few counts. The rearrangement uses TRBV7-8 and TRBJ1-3; D gene unclear. This CDR3 comprises 17 residues. V dropped 1 base and J dropped 0 bases, with 13 bases sitting between them. CDR1 SGHVS and CDR2 FQNEAQ come from the germline V gene. The CDR3 protein is CASSLDGPMSSGNTIYF. DNA for the CDR3: TGTGCCAGCAGCTTAGACGGACCGATGAGCTCTGGAAACACCATATATTTT.

This clone has a single count. The V and J genes are TRBV15 and TRBJ1-2; D might be TRBD1 (6 bases). Germline V gene lookup returns CDR1 LNHNV and CDR2 YYDKDF (reference sequence). The CDR3 spans 14 residues. Trimming stripped 1 base from V and 4 bases from J, with 10 bases between. The CDR3 here is CATSRANRVYGYTF. DNA for the CDR3: TGTGCCACCAGCAGAGCCAACAGGGTCTATGGCTACACCTTC. Filled out from reference TRBV15 and TRBJ1-2, the complete variable domain reads DAMVIQNPRYQVTQFGKPVTLSCSQTLNHNVMYWYQQKSSQAPKLLFHYYDKDFNNEADTPDNFQSRRPNTSFCFLDIRSPGLGDTAMYLCATSRANRVYGYTFGSGTRLTVV.